This entry features one TCR beta chain sequence. Its specificity is unknown. The naive CD8 population came from CD45RO-negative cells selected for CCR7, without terminally differentiated effector memory CD45RA+ cells. This sample stems from a study of shared clonotypes between healthy human individuals. Study-wide findings and caveats: About 4.5% of naive CD4 clonotypes were common to several donors. Generation probabilities of non-shared clonotypes were lower (relative to those shared by all four donors). Represented genetic and exposure-history diversity was restricted by having few donors.

CDR1 is SGHDN and CDR2 is FVKESK in the germline V gene. Trimming took 1 base from V and 8 from J, leaving 20 bases between them. The CDR3 spans 17 residues. TCRdb's table, derived via immunoSEQ multiplex PCR, lists solely in-frame clones and lacks some. The sample consists of around 2,000,000 clones, just under 95% of them appearing once. V gene TRBV14 combines with J gene TRBJ1-4; a weak D match, TRBD1 (6 bases). The receptor comes from a man aged 18 to 29 in good health. Sequenced input: naive CD8+ T cells sorted from blood. The CDR3 DNA sequence: TGTGCCAGCAGCCAAGTAAATTCCGGGACATCCCTCGAAAAACTGTTTTTT. Its protein is CASSQVNSGTSLEKLFF.